Listed below are T cell receptor beta chains from one sample, sequenced in a study of early T cells in non-severe SARS-CoV-2 infection. TCRdb reprocessed the 5' RACE reads with MiXCR, giving one entry per CDR3 protein. The table records 65,000 to 75,000 distinct CDR3 sequences, about 13% of them present only once. Material: whole blood. Source of these receptors: an adult who was a healthcare worker with PCR-confirmed SARS-CoV-2 infection or an uninfected control (not recorded which). Each CDR3 is given with its conserved first and last residue. The D gene is left open where the match is weak. Clone size is given for some rows only: seen once, a few or many times, or a class if the clone is expanded.

J,V,D,size,DNA,CDR3
TRBJ2-1,TRBV9,-,many,TGTGCCAGCAGCGTTCAAGGGCGTGAGCAGTTCTTC,CASSVQGREQFF
TRBJ1-5,TRBV4-3,-,-,TGCGCCAGCAGCCAAGACTCACGGCCCAGACAGCCCCAGCATTTT,CASSQDSRPRQPQHF
TRBJ1-1,TRBV11-2,-,many,TGTGCCAGCAACCTGCTTGTAAGTAACACTGAAGCTTTCTTT,CASNLLVSNTEAFF
TRBJ2-3,TRBV7-3,TRBD2,-,TGTGCCAGCAGCTTAAATCGCGGGAGCGGCACAGATACGCAGTATTTT,CASSLNRGSGTDTQYF
TRBJ2-5,TRBV11-2,TRBD1,many,TGTGCCAGCAGCTTAGGGCATCAGGGGGCCCAAGAGACCCAGTACTTC,CASSLGHQGAQETQYF
TRBJ2-7,TRBV30,-,many,TGTGCCTGGAGTCCCCTCTACGAGCAGTACTTC,CAWSPLYEQYF
TRBJ1-2,TRBV29-1,-,many,TGCAGCGTTGAAGGAGGCCATGGCTACACCTTC,CSVEGGHGYTF
TRBJ2-1,TRBV11-2,TRBD2,few,TGTGCCAGCAGCTTAGGTCCCAGCGGGAGTTTCAATGAGCAGTTCTTC,CASSLGPSGSFNEQFF
TRBJ2-6,TRBV5-4,-,few,TGTGCCAGCAGCTTGGTAGGGCAATCTGGGGCCAACGTCCTGACTTTC,CASSLVGQSGANVLTF
TRBJ2-1,TRBV20-1,TRBD2,-,TGCAGTCCTAGCGGGGACTCCTACAATGAGCAGTTCTTC,CSPSGDSYNEQFF
TRBJ2-6,TRBV18,-,-,TGTACCAGCTCACCACTGCCCGGGAGTGGGGCCAACGTCCTGACTTTC,CTSSPLPGSGANVLTF
TRBJ2-2,TRBV7-3,TRBD2,many,TGTGCCAGCAGCGGAAGCGGGGGCTACACCGGGGAGCTGTTTTTT,CASSGSGGYTGELFF
TRBJ2-1,TRBV29-1,TRBD2,-,TGCAGCGTTGAACCTAGCGGGAGTCTGGATGAGCAGTTCTTC,CSVEPSGSLDEQFF
TRBJ1-6,TRBV5-6,TRBD1,few,TGTGCCAGCAGCTTGGCAGGGACAGGGGGGAGCTCCTATAATTCACCCCTCCACTTT,CASSLAGTGGSSYNSPLHF
TRBJ2-7,TRBV5-1,-,large,TGCGCCAGCAGCTTGGGGCCAGATGATTCCTACGAGCAGTACTTC,CASSLGPDDSYEQYF
TRBJ1-6,TRBV4-1,-,-,TGCGCCAGCAGCCAAGTCAGTCTCGATTCACCCCTCCACTTT,CASSQVSLDSPLHF
TRBJ2-7,TRBV5-1,TRBD2,-,TGCGCCAGCAGCCTACTAGCGGGAGGGATCTACGAGCAGTACTTC,CASSLLAGGIYEQYF
TRBJ2-5,TRBV6-2/TRBV6-3,-,-,TGTGCCAGCAGTAGTGGAGAGACCCAGTACTTC,CASSSGETQYF
TRBJ2-2,TRBV20-1,-,few,TGCAGTGCTAGAGCGGGAGAAAGGCCGGAGATGGGGCTGTTTTTT,CSARAGERPEMGLFF
TRBJ1-6,TRBV4-3,-,-,TGCGCCAGCAGCCGGGACGGCAATTCACCCCTCCACTTT,CASSRDGNSPLHF
TRBJ2-1,TRBV7-2,TRBD2,many,TGTGCCAGCAGCCTAGCGGGACAGTTTTTATATGAGCAGTTCTTC,CASSLAGQFLYEQFF
TRBJ1-2,TRBV4-1,-,-,TGCGCCAGCAGCCAAGATAACGGCAGAATATCTGGCTACACCTTC,CASSQDNGRISGYTF
TRBJ2-1,TRBV11-2,-,many,TGTGCCAGCAGCTTAGGTCTCAGGGACAATGAGCAGTTCTTC,CASSLGLRDNEQFF
TRBJ2-1,TRBV5-5,-,many,TGTGCCAGCAGCTTGGGTCCGGGACTTCACAATGAGCAGTTCTTC,CASSLGPGLHNEQFF
TRBJ2-2,TRBV6-6,-,-,TGTGCCAGCAGTTACTCGAGGCAGGGGACGAACACCGGGGAGCTGTTTTTT,CASSYSRQGTNTGELFF
TRBJ2-5,TRBV18,TRBD1,-,TGTGCCAGCTCACCAGACAGGGCTCGTAGGACCCAGTACTTC,CASSPDRARRTQYF
TRBJ2-2,TRBV7-6,TRBD1,few,TGTGCCAGCAGCTTAATCGGACAGGGGAACACCGGGGAGCTGTTTTTT,CASSLIGQGNTGELFF
TRBJ1-2,TRBV7-2,-,many,TGTGCCAGCAGCTTACAGGTCTCCCATGGCTACACCTTC,CASSLQVSHGYTF
TRBJ2-6,TRBV7-9,-,many,TGTGCCAGCAGCGACTTATCTGGGGCCAACGTCCTGACTTTC,CASSDLSGANVLTF
TRBJ2-3,TRBV5-1,-,many,TGCGCCAGCAGCTTGCGGGGGTTAGATACGCAGTATTTT,CASSLRGLDTQYF
TRBJ2-7,TRBV7-9,-,few,TGTGCCAGCAGCATAACCGGCCCGCGCGTTGGGGAGCAGTACTTC,CASSITGPRVGEQYF
TRBJ2-1,TRBV11-1,TRBD2,-,TGTGCCAGCAGCCATACTAGCGGGTCGGGGATCCATGAGCAGTTCTTC,CASSHTSGSGIHEQFF
TRBJ2-5,TRBV12-5,-,-,TGTGCTAGTGGTATCTCCCTCAGGGCCGAGACCCAGTACTTC,CASGISLRAETQYF